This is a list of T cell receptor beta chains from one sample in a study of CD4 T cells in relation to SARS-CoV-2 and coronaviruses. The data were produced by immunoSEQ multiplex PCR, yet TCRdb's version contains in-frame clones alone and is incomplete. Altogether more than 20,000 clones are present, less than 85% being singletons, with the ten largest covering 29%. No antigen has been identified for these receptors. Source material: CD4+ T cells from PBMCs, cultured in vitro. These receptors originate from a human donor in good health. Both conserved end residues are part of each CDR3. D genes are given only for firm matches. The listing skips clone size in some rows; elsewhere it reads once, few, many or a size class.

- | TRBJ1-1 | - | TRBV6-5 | CASNETPPGTEAFF | TGTGCCAGCAACGAGACACCCCCGGGCACTGAAGCTTTCTTT
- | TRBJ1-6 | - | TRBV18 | CASSPQQPNSPLHF | TGTGCCAGCTCACCACAGCAGCCTAATTCACCCCTCCACTTT
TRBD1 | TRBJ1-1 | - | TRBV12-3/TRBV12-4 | CASGRTGGAEAFF | TGTGCCAGCGGACGGACAGGGGGTGCGGAAGCTTTCTTT
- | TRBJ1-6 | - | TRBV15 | CATSRVGGNSPLHF | TGTGCCACCAGCAGAGTGGGTGGGAATTCACCCCTCCACTTT
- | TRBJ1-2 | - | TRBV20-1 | CSASLGQRGGYTF | TGCAGTGCTAGTTTAGGGCAGCGGGGTGGCTACACCTTC
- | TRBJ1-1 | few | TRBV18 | CASSTPAAEAFF | TGTGCCAGCTCAACCCCAGCGGCTGAAGCTTTCTTT
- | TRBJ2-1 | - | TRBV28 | CASVGQNNEQFF | TGTGCCAGCGTTGGGCAGAACAATGAGCAGTTCTTC
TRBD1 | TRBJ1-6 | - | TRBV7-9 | CASSPGQGDYSPLHF | TGTGCCAGCAGCCCGGGACAGGGGGATTATTCACCCCTCCACTTT
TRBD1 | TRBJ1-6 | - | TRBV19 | CASNYGTGDVPLHF | TGTGCCAGCAACTACGGGACAGGGGATGTTCCCCTCCACTTT
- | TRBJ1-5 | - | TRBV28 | CASSLLGAQPQHF | TGTGCCAGCAGTTTATTGGGGGCTCAGCCCCAGCATTTT
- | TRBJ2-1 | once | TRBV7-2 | CASSFPGAVNEQFF | TGTGCCAGCAGCTTCCCCGGGGCGGTTAATGAGCAGTTCTTC
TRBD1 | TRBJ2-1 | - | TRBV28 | CASRAPGTATYNEQFF | TGTGCCAGCAGAGCCCCCGGGACAGCCACCTACAATGAGCAGTTCTTC
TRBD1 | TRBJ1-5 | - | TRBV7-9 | CASSETGDQPQHF | TGTGCCAGCTCGGAGACAGGGGATCAGCCCCAGCATTTT
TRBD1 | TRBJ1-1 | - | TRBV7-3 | CASSDGLVNHRGRNTEAFF | TGTGCCAGCAGCGACGGATTAGTGAACCACAGGGGGCGGAACACTGAAGCTTTCTTT
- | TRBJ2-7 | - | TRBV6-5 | CASSSPGPYEQYF | TGTGCCAGCAGTTCCCCGGGACCGTACGAGCAGTACTTC
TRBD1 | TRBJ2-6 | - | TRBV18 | CASSPGQSGANVLTF | TGTGCCAGCTCACCGGGACAGTCTGGGGCCAACGTCCTGACTTTC
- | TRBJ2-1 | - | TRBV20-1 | CSASSLATGNYNEQFF | TGCAGTGCTAGTAGTTTGGCGACCGGGAACTACAATGAGCAGTTCTTC
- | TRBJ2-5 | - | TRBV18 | CASSPNQETQYF | TGTGCCAGCTCCCCTAACCAAGAGACCCAGTACTTC
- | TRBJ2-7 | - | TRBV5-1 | CASSLDYEQYF | TGCGCCAGCAGCTTGGACTACGAGCAGTACTTC
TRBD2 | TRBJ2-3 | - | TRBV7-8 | CASSLSGGRVADTQYF | TGTGCCAGCAGCTTAAGCGGCGGGAGGGTTGCAGATACGCAGTATTTT
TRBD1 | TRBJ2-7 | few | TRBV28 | CASSSDRGKAEQYF | TGTGCCAGCAGTTCCGACAGGGGTAAGGCCGAGCAGTACTTC
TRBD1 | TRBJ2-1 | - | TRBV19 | CASSILGQGGNEQFF | TGTGCCAGTAGTATCCTTGGACAGGGGGGCAATGAGCAGTTCTTC
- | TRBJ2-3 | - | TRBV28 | CASSLAGATDTQYF | TGTGCCAGCAGTTTAGCGGGGGCCACAGATACGCAGTATTTT
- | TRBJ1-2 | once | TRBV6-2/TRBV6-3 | CASSSHRTDFYGYTF | TGTGCCAGCAGCTCCCATCGGACTGACTTTTATGGCTACACCTTC
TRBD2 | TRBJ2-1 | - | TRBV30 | CAWSLTSGIYNEQFF | TGTGCCTGGAGTTTGACTAGCGGAATTTACAATGAGCAGTTCTTC
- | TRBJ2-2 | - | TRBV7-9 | CASSVDGTANTGELFF | TGTGCCAGCAGCGTCGACGGGACGGCGAACACCGGGGAGCTGTTTTTT
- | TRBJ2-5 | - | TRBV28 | CASSPRGTVQETQYF | TGTGCCAGCAGTCCCCGTGGTACAGTCCAAGAGACCCAGTACTTC
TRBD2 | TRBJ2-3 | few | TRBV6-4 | CASSDGTSGTDTQYF | TGTGCCAGCAGTGACGGGACTAGCGGCACAGATACGCAGTATTTT
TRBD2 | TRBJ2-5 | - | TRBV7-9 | CASTKITLLAGVYQETQYF | TGTGCCAGCACTAAGATTACCTTACTAGCGGGAGTTTACCAAGAGACCCAGTACTTC
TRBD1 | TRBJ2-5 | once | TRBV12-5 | CASGSGQGETQYF | TGTGCTAGTGGTTCTGGACAGGGGGAGACCCAGTACTTC
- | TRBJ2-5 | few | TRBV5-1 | CASGLLGSQETQYF | TGCGCCAGCGGCCTACTGGGGTCCCAAGAGACCCAGTACTTC
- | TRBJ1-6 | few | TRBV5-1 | CASSLEQYGSPLHF | TGCGCCAGCAGCTTGGAACAGTACGGTTCACCCCTCCACTTT
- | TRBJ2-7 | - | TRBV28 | CASSLWGQGRSYEQYF | TGTGCCAGCAGTTTATGGGGGCAGGGGAGGTCCTACGAGCAGTACTTC
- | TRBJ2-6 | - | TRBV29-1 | CSVEIYGAGANVLTF | TGCAGCGTTGAAATATATGGGGCTGGGGCCAACGTCCTGACTTTC
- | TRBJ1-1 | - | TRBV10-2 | CASRAGWSTEAFF | TGCGCCAGCAGAGCAGGGTGGTCCACTGAAGCTTTCTTT
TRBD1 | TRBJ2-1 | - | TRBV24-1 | CATSDGQGAFYNEQFF | TGTGCCACCAGTGATGGACAGGGGGCTTTCTACAATGAGCAGTTCTTC
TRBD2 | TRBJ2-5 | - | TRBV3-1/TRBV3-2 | CASSLESGTGTQYF | TGTGCCAGCAGCCTAGAAAGCGGGACCGGGACCCAGTACTTC
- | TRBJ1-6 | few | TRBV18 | CASSPILADSPLHF | TGTGCCAGCTCACCAATCCTAGCAGATTCACCCCTCCACTTT
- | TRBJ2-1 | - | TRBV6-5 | CASTQPGLNNEQFF | TGTGCCAGCACCCAACCGGGACTCAACAATGAGCAGTTCTTC
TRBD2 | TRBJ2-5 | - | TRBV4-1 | CASSQERDYKETQYF | TGCGCCAGCAGCCAAGAGCGGGACTATAAAGAGACCCAGTACTTC
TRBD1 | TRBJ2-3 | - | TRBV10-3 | CAISRDRGQWDTQYF | TGTGCCATCAGCCGGGACAGGGGGCAATGGGATACGCAGTATTTT
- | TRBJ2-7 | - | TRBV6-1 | CASSEQGVEPAYEQYF | TGTGCCAGCAGTGAACAGGGCGTGGAGCCTGCCTACGAGCAGTACTTC
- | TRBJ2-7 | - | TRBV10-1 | CASSESTPSEQYF | TGCGCCAGCAGTGAGTCTACACCTTCCGAGCAGTACTTC
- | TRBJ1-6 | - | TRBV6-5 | CASSVQDHNSPLHF | TGTGCCAGCAGCGTACAGGACCATAATTCACCCCTCCACTTT
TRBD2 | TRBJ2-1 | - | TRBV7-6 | CASSLPGLAGESSYNEQFF | TGTGCCAGCAGCTTACCCGGACTAGCGGGTGAGAGCTCCTACAATGAGCAGTTCTTC
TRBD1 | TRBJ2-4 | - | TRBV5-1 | CASSLGDRGNIQYF | TGCGCCAGCAGCTTGGGGGACAGGGGGAACATTCAGTACTTC
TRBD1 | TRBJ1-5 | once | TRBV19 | CASSLRSGQSNQPQHF | TGTGCCAGTAGTCTGCGTTCGGGACAGAGCAATCAGCCCCAGCATTTT
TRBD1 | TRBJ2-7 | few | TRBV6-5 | CASSSGTGAYYEQYF | TGTGCCAGCAGCTCCGGGACAGGGGCTTACTACGAGCAGTACTTC
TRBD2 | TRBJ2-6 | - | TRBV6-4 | CASSLTSGGTGANVLTF | TGTGCCAGCAGTTTGACTAGCGGGGGGACTGGGGCCAACGTCCTGACTTTC
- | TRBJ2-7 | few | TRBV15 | CATSRALANEQYF | TGTGCCACCAGCAGAGCTCTGGCTAACGAGCAGTACTTC
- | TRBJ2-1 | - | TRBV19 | CASSSDPGRKQFF | TGTGCCAGTAGTTCCGACCCGGGGAGGAAGCAGTTCTTC
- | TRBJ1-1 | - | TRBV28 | CASSLPRGVGNRDTEAFF | TGTGCCAGCAGTCTTCCGAGGGGGGTCGGTAATAGGGACACTGAAGCTTTCTTT
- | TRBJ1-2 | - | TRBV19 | CASTASDIRAPYGYTF | TGTGCCAGTACGGCCAGTGACATAAGGGCTCCCTATGGCTACACCTTC
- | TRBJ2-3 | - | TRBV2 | CASHHFGNTDTQYF | TGTGCCAGCCACCACTTCGGGAACACAGATACGCAGTATTTT
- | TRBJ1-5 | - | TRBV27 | CASSLSSDQPQHF | TGTGCCAGCAGTTTATCCTCAGATCAGCCCCAGCATTTT
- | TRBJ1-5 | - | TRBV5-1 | CASSWVVGSNQPQHF | TGCGCCAGCAGCTGGGTGGTGGGTAGCAATCAGCCCCAGCATTTT
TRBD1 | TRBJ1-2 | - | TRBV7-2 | CASSLGGQGSDYGYTF | TGTGCCAGCAGCTTAGGGGGACAGGGTTCTGATTATGGCTACACCTTC
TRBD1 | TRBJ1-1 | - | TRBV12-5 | CASGLTGGRILEAFF | TGTGCTAGTGGTTTGACAGGGGGTAGGATCCTGGAAGCTTTCTTT
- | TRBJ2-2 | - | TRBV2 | CALEHLQGPAGELFF | TGTGCCCTCGAACATTTACAGGGACCGGCCGGGGAGCTGTTTTTT
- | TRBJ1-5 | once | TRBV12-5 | CASGLGGQPQHF | TGTGCTAGTGGCCTGGGTGGACAGCCCCAGCATTTT